This T cell receptor (beta chain) was captured in a study of vaccination effects on CD4 cells after COVID-19. Study-wide results and caveats: Marked clonal contraction was seen in infection- and vaccine-induced clones late after vaccination. Vaccine-induced new clones formed most post-vaccine spike-reactive clones in convalescents.

This clone was found a few times. Its cognate antigen is unknown. Having been cultured for about ten days, the cells underwent CD4+ T cell isolation. Between March and December 2020, the person had a SARS-CoV-2 infection that PCR confirmed. Produced via immunoSEQ multiplex PCR; TCRdb's table is partial and in-frame only. The repertoire includes approximately 45,000 clones, 76% of them detected once, and approximately 10% sits in the top ten. Between the trimmed V and J ends, which lost 2 bases and 4 bases, there was a span of 14 bases. This CDR3 spans 15 amino acids. Germline lookup yields CDR1 SGHVS and CDR2 FQNEAQ.

The chain links TRBV7-8 to TRBJ1-2; D call uncertain. This receptor was obtained from a human donor who had a prior SARS-CoV-2 infection. The sequences come from CD4+ T cells from PBMCs cultured without peptide, collected before COVID-19 vaccination. The CDR3 spells CASSLRETAAYGYTF. The CDR3 DNA is TGTGCCAGCAGCTTACGGGAAACAGCAGCCTATGGCTACACCTTC.